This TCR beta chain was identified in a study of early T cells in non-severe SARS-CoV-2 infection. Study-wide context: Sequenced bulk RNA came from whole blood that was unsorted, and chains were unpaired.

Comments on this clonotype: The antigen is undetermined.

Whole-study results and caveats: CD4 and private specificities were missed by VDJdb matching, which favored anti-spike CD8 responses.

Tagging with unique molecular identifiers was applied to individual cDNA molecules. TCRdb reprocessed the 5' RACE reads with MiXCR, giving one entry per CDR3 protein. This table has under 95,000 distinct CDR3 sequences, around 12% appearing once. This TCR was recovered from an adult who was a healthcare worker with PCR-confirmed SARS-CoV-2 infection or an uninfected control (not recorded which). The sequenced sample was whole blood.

CDR3 DNA sequence: TGTGCCAGCGGTGGCTCCCAAGAGACCCAGTACTTC. The encoded protein is CASGGSQETQYF. V usage is TRBV6-2 or TRBV6-3 and J usage is TRBJ2-5; D is undetermined. This CDR3 spans 12 amino acids. CDR1 is MNHEY, CDR2 SVGEGT, per germline. Trimming stripped 8 bases from V and 1 base from J, with 8 bases between.